This passage covers 4 T cell receptor beta chains from one sample sequenced in a study of T cell responses to AZD1222 COVID-19 vaccine (dated by TCRdb to the early 2020s). Interpreted using the paper, the time point label stands for: about 28 days (+/-7) after the second vaccine dose. The library was prepared using the immunoSEQ multiplex PCR assay. TCRdb took this table from immuneACCESS and kept in-frame rearrangements with V and J called. Such tables lack part of the clones; where checked against another copy, unresolved V genes explain under half of the gap, and the rest is unexplained. The table for this sample lists approximately 150,000 clones; 80% to 95% of them were counted only once. Of the sample, about 6% is held by the ten largest clones. Sequenced here: peripheral blood, sampled 28 days after the second AZD1222 dose. The receptors here all came from an adult who received the AZD1222 COVID-19 vaccine.

In DNA form, the CDR3 reads TGTGCCAGCAGTGCCACGGGGGCAGGGGAGTACACTGAAGCTTTCTTT. It specifies CASSATGAGEYTEAFF. This chain joins TRBV6-2 or TRBV6-3 and TRBJ1-1; weak D call: TRBD1 (6 bases). This CDR3 has 16 residues. The germline gives CDR1 MNHEY, CDR2 SVGEGT. Trimming took 5 bases from V and 3 from J, leaving 19 bases between them.

The CDR3 reads CASSLSYSYRNQPQHF. The CDR3 DNA is TGTGCCAGCAGTTTATCGTACAGCTATCGTAATCAGCCCCAGCATTTT. The genes are TRBV27 and TRBJ1-5; D is unclear. Germline CDR1 MNHEY, CDR2 SMNVEV (reference sequence). The CDR3 covers 16 residues. Trimming pared 0 bases from V and 4 bases from J, leaving 13 bases between.

The chain has TRBV6-5 and TRBJ2-7; D is undetermined. This CDR3 spans 16 amino acids. Germline V gene data show CDR1 as MNHEY and CDR2 as SVGAGI. The V and J ends lost 2 bases and 4 bases respectively, with 18 bases between them. The CDR3 loop is CASSYGILGNTYEQYF. CDR3 DNA sequence: TGTGCCAGCAGTTACGGAATCCTGGGAAATACTTACGAGCAGTACTTC.

V gene TRBV21-1 combines with J gene TRBJ1-5. TRBV21-1 is termed a pseudogene. The CDR3 sequence is 15 residues long. The CDR3, as DNA: TGTGCCAGCAGCGCACGGTCGTATAGCAATCAGCCCCAGCATTTT. Translating it yields CASSARSYSNQPQHF.